These 24 T cell receptor beta chains were sequenced from one sample in a study of technical replicates of blood from a few donors. Clones were sequenced by immunoSEQ multiplex PCR, and TCRdb holds only the in-frame ones, with some missing. The profile shows 60,000 to 90,000 clones, less than 97% of them singletons. The sequenced material came from T cells isolated from PBMCs. The receptors were sampled from a human donor in good health.

This chain links TRBV5-1 with TRBJ1-6; 9 nucleotides agree with TRBD1. Trimming cost V 2 bases and J 9 bases; bases outside gene matches: 9. The CDR3 extends over 16 amino acids. In germline, CDR1 is SGHRS, CDR2 YFSETQ. The CDR3 loop is CASSFRPGQGGSPLHF. In nucleotides, the CDR3 is TGCGCCAGCAGCTTCCGTCCGGGACAGGGAGGTTCACCCCTCCACTTT.

The chain couples TRBV12-5 to TRBJ1-1, with D unresolved. CDR3 length: 15 amino acids. In germline, CDR1 is LGHNT, CDR2 FRNRAP. Trimming removed 4 bases from V and 1 base from J, with 13 bases in between. DNA for the CDR3: TGTGCTAGTGGTTCCGTCCTCACACAGAACACTGAAGCTTTCTTT. It encodes CASGSVLTQNTEAFF.

The genes are TRBV7-2 and TRBJ1-1; 7 nucleotides line up with TRBD1. The CDR3 length is 14 residues. Germline V gene lookup returns CDR1 SGHTA and CDR2 FQGNSA. Unmatched junction bases numbered 4, after V lost 5 bases and J lost 1 base. The CDR3 sequence: CASSRDSQNTEAFF. The DNA of the CDR3 is TGTGCCAGCAGCCGGGACAGCCAGAACACTGAAGCTTTCTTT.

J is TRBJ1-6 and V is TRBV29-1; D gene ambiguous. In germline, CDR1 is SQVTM, CDR2 ANQGSEA. V was clipped by 4 bases and J by 7 bases, with 11 bases between them. The CDR3 sequence is 13 residues long. CDR3 sequence: CSVGHGENSPLHF. The DNA of the CDR3 is TGCAGCGTTGGCCACGGGGAAAATTCACCCCTCCACTTT.

The V call is TRBV2, the J call TRBJ1-1; TRBD1 matches 10 bases. CDR1 and CDR2 from the germline V gene are SNHLY and FYNNEI. J was trimmed by 3 bases and V by 9 bases; bases with no gene match: 10. CDR3 size: 15 residues. CDR3 bases: TGTGCCAGTGCGAGGACAGGGGGGAAGGACACTGAAGCTTTCTTT. Protein product: CASARTGGKDTEAFF.

The CDR3: CASSFTGSSYEQYF. Written as DNA, the CDR3 is TGTGCCAGCAGCTTTACCGGGAGCTCCTACGAGCAGTACTTC. This rearrangement joins TRBV7-8 to TRBJ2-7; tentatively, D is TRBD2 (6 bases). Germline loops: CDR1 SGHVS, CDR2 FQNEAQ. V was clipped by 3 bases and J by 0 bases, with 9 bases between them. This CDR3 comprises 14 residues.

This clone was observed a single time. This chain links TRBV10-1 with TRBJ1-1; no clear D gene. The CDR3 contains 16 residues. The germline CDR1 and CDR2 sequences are WNHNN and SYGVQD (reference sequence). Trimming cost V 1 base and J 0 bases, with 12 bases left between them. CDR3 in amino acids: CASSEYPGLMNTEAFF. The DNA of the CDR3 is TGCGCCAGCAGTGAGTATCCAGGTTTGATGAACACTGAAGCTTTCTTT.

In this sample, this clone turned up once. The chain is built from TRBV6-1 and TRBJ2-2; 8 positions match TRBD2. The trim removed 3 bases at V and 4 bases at J, leaving 7 bases unmatched. CDR3 length equals 16 residues. The germline V gene has CDR1 MNHNS and CDR2 SASEGT. The CDR3 coding sequence is TGTGCCAGCAGTGACCTCGGGACTAGAAGCACCGGGGAGCTGTTTTTT. Translation: CASSDLGTRSTGELFF.

The gene calls are TRBV27 and TRBJ2-1; possibly TRBD1 for D (5 bases). Deletions cut 6 bases from V and 1 base from J, with 13 bases between. The length of the CDR3 is 15 residues. The germline V gene has CDR1 MNHEY and CDR2 SMNVEV (reference sequence). In DNA, the CDR3 is TGTGCCAGCAGACCCGGCCAGGGATCCTACAATGAGCAGTTCTTC. This encodes CASRPGQGSYNEQFF.

For this clone: The sample contains more than one DNA sequence encoding this CDR3. The chain combines TRBV27 with TRBJ2-7; D is unresolved. From germline, CDR1 is MNHEY and CDR2 SMNVEV (reference sequence). The CDR3 is made up of 14 amino acids. Trimming took 2 bases from V and 0 from J, leaving 8 bases between them. The CDR3 nucleotides read TGTGCCAGCAGTTTAGCAGCTAGCTCCTACGAGCAGTACTTC. Translated: CASSLAASSYEQYF.

J is TRBJ2-1 and V is TRBV28; TRBD1 aligns across 7 bases. Germline CDR1 is MDHEN and CDR2 is SYDVKM. Germline trimming cut 5 bases from V and 10 bases from J; bases unmatched to any gene: 5. The CDR3 extends over 12 amino acids. CDR3 sequence: CASSADRTEQFF. CDR3 in DNA: TGTGCCAGCAGTGCGGACAGGACCGAGCAGTTCTTC.

V and J are TRBV7-6 and TRBJ2-2, with 12 bases identical to TRBD1. The V gene end was trimmed by 1 base and the J gene end by 7 bases; junction bases not matched to a gene: 13. CDR1 is SGHVS, CDR2 FNYEAQ, per germline. The CDR3 loop spans 19 amino acids. In DNA form, the CDR3 reads TGTGCCAGCAGCTTAGTTTTGGTCGGGACAGGGGGCGCAGGCGGGGAGCTGTTTTTT. Protein: CASSLVLVGTGGAGGELFF.

The chain has TRBV27 and TRBJ2-3; D perhaps matches TRBD1 (5 bases). Germline loops: CDR1 MNHEY, CDR2 SMNVEV (reference sequence). The V end lost 6 bases, the J end lost 4 bases, and 17 bases lay between the germline ends. This CDR3 region has 15 residues. DNA of the CDR3: TGTGCCAGCAGGTGGAATAAGGGGTCCTCAGATACGCAGTATTTT. Translating it yields CASRWNKGSSDTQYF.

This clone was seen only once. The V and J genes are TRBV7-9 and TRBJ2-7, with TRBD1 matching 8 bases. The junction had 10 bases not matched to a gene; V was cut back by 7 bases and J by 2 bases. From germline, CDR1 is SEHNR and CDR2 FQNEAQ (reference sequence). This CDR3 has 15 amino acids. The CDR3 nucleotides read TGTGCCAGCACCCCCCGGACAGGGCGGACCTACGAGCAGTACTTC. It encodes CASTPRTGRTYEQYF.

The chain's CDR3 is CASSTQGGNSPLHF. The DNA of the CDR3 is TGTGCCAGCAGCACACAGGGGGGGAATTCACCCCTCCACTTT. The rearrangement joins TRBV7-3 to TRBJ1-6; 8 bases line up with TRBD1. The CDR3 runs to 14 residues. Germline V gene data show CDR1 as SGHTA and CDR2 as FQGTGA. J was trimmed by 7 bases and V by 5 bases; bases with no gene match: 4.

The chain links TRBV6-1 to TRBJ2-1; 10 nucleotides align to TRBD2. The CDR3 totals 15 residues. The germline CDR1 and CDR2 sequences are MNHNS and SASEGT. The V and J ends lost 6 bases and 5 bases, in that order; junction bases with no gene match: 7. The CDR3 here is CASRSGTSVNNEQFF. For the CDR3, the DNA is TGTGCCAGCAGATCTGGGACTAGCGTTAACAATGAGCAGTTCTTC.

The CDR3, as DNA: TGTGCCAGCAGTCCTGGGGAGTCCTACAATGAGCAGTTCTTC. Protein sequence: CASSPGESYNEQFF. V usage is TRBV6-5 and J usage is TRBJ2-1; a weak D match, TRBD2 (5 bases). The CDR3 spans 14 residues. V gave up 5 bases and J gave up 1 base, with 9 bases separating them. Germline V lookup: CDR1 MNHEY, CDR2 SVGAGI.

This chain connects TRBV25-1 to TRBJ2-5, with D uncertain. Looked up from germline, CDR1 is MGHDK and CDR2 is SYGVNS. V lost 5 bases to trimming and J lost 5 bases, with 3 bases between them. This CDR3 spans 10 amino acids. In nucleotides, the CDR3 is TGTGCCAGCAGTCTTGAGACCCAGTACTTC. Encoded protein: CASSLETQYF. The full variable domain, in which reference TRBV25-1 and TRBJ2-5 provide the parts outside the CDR3, is EADIYQTPRYLVIGTGKKITLECSQTMGHDKMYWYQQDPGMELHLIHYSYGVNSTEKGDLSSESTVSRIRTEHFPLTLESARPSHTSQYLCASSLETQYFGPGTRLLVL.

This sequence joins TRBV5-4 and TRBJ2-2; 7 bases line up with TRBD1. CDR3 length equals 17 residues. The V and J ends lost 4 bases and 6 bases, in that order; junction bases with no gene match: 15. Per germline, CDR1 SGHNT and CDR2 YYREEE (reference sequence). CDR3 DNA sequence: TGTGCCAGCAGCCCCGGGACAGCCCCCTATCTAGCCGGGGAGCTGTTTTTT. Amino acids: CASSPGTAPYLAGELFF.

V and J are TRBV28 and TRBJ2-3; D possibly corresponds to TRBD2 (5 bases). The CDR3 is 16 residues long. CDR1 and CDR2 (germline): MDHEN, SYDVKM. Deletions cut 6 bases from V and 6 bases from J, with 22 bases between. The CDR3 bases are TGTGCCAGCAGCTTCTCGGGGAGCGCCGATATCGATACGCAGTATTTT. It yields the protein CASSFSGSADIDTQYF.

The chain employs TRBV13 and TRBJ2-1; the match to TRBD2 covers 11 bases. The CDR3 spans 16 residues. The V gene's germline CDR1 is PRHDT and CDR2 FYEKMQ (reference sequence). The V gene end was trimmed by 3 bases and the J gene end by 4 bases; junction bases not matched to a gene: 5. The CDR3 sequence: CASSFRLAGRYNEQFF. DNA for the CDR3: TGTGCCAGCAGCTTCCGACTAGCGGGGCGTTACAATGAGCAGTTCTTC.

This clone was seen once. V is TRBV2 and J is TRBJ1-4; D is unclear. The CDR3 runs to 14 residues. Trimming shortened V by 0 bases and J by 11 bases, and 13 bases separated the two germline ends. Germline CDR1 and CDR2: SNHLY and FYNNEI. The CDR3 reads CASSEAEGSGKLFF. The DNA of the CDR3 is TGTGCCAGCAGTGAAGCCGAGGGTTCCGGGAAACTGTTTTTT.

This chain links TRBV9 with TRBJ2-5; D not resolved. Trimming stripped 3 bases from V and 7 bases from J, with 7 bases between. This CDR3 has 11 amino acids. Germline lookup yields CDR1 SGDLS and CDR2 YYNGEE. CDR3 amino acids: CASSDHGTQYF. Here the CDR3 DNA reads TGTGCCAGCAGCGATCACGGGACCCAGTACTTC.

The chain is built from TRBV12-2 and TRBJ1-1; the tabulated D call, TRBD1, remains unverified against the DNA. TRBV12-2 is given as a pseudogene. This CDR3 has 16 amino acids. The CDR3 is CASRREGTGLDTEAFF. In DNA form, the CDR3 reads TGTGCAAGTCGCCGTGAAGGGACAGGGTTGGACACTGAAGCTTTCTTT.